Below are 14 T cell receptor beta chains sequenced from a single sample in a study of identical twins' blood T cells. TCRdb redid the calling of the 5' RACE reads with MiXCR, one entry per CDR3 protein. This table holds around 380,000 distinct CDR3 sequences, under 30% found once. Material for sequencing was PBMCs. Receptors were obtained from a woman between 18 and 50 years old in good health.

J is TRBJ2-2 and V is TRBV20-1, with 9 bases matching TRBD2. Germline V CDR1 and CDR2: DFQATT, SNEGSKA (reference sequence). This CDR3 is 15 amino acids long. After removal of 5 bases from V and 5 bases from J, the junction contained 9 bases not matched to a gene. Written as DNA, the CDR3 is TGCAGTGCTTCCGAGGGGCTAGCGGGGACCGGGGAGCTGTTTTTT. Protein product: CSASEGLAGTGELFF.

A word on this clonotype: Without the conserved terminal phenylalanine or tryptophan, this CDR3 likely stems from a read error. The CDR3 region has the DNA TGCAGTGCCACGACCCCTCCAGAAAACTATGGCTACACCTTA. Its translation: CSATTPPENYGYTL. V gene TRBV20-1 combines with J gene TRBJ1-2; D is ambiguous. This CDR3 comprises 14 residues. Germline assignment: CDR1 DFQATT and CDR2 SNEGSKA (reference sequence). Trimming removed 6 bases at V and 2 bases at J, with 16 bases between.

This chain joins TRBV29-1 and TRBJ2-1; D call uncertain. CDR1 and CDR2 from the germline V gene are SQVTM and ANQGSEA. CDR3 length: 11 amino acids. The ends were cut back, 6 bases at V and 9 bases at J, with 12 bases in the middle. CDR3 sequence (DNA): TGCAGCGTCCTTAGCCCTCCTGAGCAGTTCTTC. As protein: CSVLSPPEQFF.

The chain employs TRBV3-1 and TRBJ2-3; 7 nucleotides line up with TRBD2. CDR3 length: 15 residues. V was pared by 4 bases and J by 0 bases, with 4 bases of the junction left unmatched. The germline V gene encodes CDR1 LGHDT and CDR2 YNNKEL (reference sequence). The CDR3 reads CASSRAGRSTDTQYF. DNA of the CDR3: TGTGCCAGCAGCCGGGCCGGGAGGAGCACAGATACGCAGTATTTT.

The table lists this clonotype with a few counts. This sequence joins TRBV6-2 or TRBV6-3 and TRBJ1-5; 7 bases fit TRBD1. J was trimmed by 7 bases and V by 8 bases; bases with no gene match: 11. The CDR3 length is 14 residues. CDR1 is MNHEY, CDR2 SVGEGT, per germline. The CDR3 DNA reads TGTGCCAGCGCTTACCGGGACAGCTTGCAGCCCCAGCATTTT. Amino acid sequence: CASAYRDSLQPQHF.

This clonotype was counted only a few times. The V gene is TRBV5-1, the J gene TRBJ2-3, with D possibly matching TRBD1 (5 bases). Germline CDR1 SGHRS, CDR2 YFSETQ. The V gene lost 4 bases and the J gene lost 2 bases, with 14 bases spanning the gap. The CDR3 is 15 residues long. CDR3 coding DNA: TGCGCCAGCAGCCCCAGGGCAGGAGACACAGATACGCAGTATTTT. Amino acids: CASSPRAGDTDTQYF. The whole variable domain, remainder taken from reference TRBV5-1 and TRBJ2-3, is KAGVTQTPRYLIKTRGQQVTLSCSPISGHRSVSWYQQTPGQGLQFLFEYFSETQRNKGNFPGRFSGRQFSNSRSEMNVSTLELGDSALYLCASSPRAGDTDTQYFGPGTRLTVL.

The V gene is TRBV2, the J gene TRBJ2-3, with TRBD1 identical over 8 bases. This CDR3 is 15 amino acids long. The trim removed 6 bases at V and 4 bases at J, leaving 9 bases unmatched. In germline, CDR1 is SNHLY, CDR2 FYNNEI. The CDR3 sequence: CASSATGQVSDTQYF. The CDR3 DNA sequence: TGTGCCAGCAGCGCTACGGGACAGGTTTCAGATACGCAGTATTTT.

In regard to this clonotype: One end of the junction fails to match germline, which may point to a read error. The CDR3 DNA sequence: TGCGCCGGCAGCAGGACGGACAGCTATGGCTACACCTTC. Amino acids: CAGSRTDSYGYTF. V is TRBV5-1 and J is TRBJ1-2, with D possibly matching TRBD1 (6 bases). This CDR3 has 13 residues. Germline V gene sequence: CDR1 SGHRS, CDR2 YFSETQ.

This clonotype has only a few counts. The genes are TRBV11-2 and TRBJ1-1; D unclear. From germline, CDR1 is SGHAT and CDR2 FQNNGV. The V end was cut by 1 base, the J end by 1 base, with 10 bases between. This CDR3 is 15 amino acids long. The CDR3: CASSLALGRNTEAFF. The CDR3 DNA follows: TGTGCCAGCAGCTTAGCTTTGGGGAGGAACACTGAAGCTTTCTTT.

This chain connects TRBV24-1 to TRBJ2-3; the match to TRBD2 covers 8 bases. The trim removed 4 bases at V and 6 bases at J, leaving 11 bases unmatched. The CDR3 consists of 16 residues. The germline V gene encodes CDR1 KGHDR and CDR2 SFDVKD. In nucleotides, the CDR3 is TGTGCCACCAGTGACCCATTTCGGGGGGGAGCGGATACGCAGTATTTT. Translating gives CATSDPFRGGADTQYF.

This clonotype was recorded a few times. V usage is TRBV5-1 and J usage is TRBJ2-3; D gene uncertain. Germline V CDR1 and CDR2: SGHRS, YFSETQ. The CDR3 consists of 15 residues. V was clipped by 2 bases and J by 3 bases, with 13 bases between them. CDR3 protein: CASSFPPERTDTQYF. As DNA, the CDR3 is TGCGCCAGCAGCTTTCCCCCGGAGAGGACAGATACGCAGTATTTT.

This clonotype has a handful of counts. The CDR3 DNA reads as TGTGCCACCAATAGCAATCAGCCCCAGCATTTT. Its translation is CATNSNQPQHF. J is TRBJ1-5 and V is TRBV28; D is ambiguous. Between the trimmed V and J ends, which lost 10 bases and 0 bases, there was a span of 4 bases. Germline loops: CDR1 MDHEN, CDR2 SYDVKM. CDR3 length: 11 residues.

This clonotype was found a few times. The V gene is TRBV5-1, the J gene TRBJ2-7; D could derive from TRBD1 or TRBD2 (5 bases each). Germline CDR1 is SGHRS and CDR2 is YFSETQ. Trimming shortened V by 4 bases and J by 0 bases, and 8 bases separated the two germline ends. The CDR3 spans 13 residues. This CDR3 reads CASSGGGSYEQYF. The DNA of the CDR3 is TGCGCCAGCAGCGGTGGGGGCTCCTACGAGCAGTACTTC.

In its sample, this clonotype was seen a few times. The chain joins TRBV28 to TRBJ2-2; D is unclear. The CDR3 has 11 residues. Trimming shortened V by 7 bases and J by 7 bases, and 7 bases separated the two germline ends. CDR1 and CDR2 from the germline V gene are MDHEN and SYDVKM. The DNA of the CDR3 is TGTGCCAGCATGGGCGGCGGGGAGCTGTTTTTT. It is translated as CASMGGGELFF.